This T cell receptor beta chain emerged from a study of metastatic and nonmetastatic thyroid tumors. About the research overall: Both malignant and benign thyroid patients supplied peripheral blood and tumor or nodule tissue samples, across which the repertoires of these patients were then compared.

Thyroid surgery had not been preceded by any treatment in any patient. In the source study's methods: Construction of a distant-metastasis classifier for papillary thyroid cancer relied on CDR3 differences across clinicopathological groups. TCRdb reprocessed the PCR reads using MiXCR. These V and J calls originate from TCRdb's pipeline instead of the authors' own analysis. The table lists thousands of clones, about 34% of them singletons. The sample was adjacent normal tissue. The clonotype comes from a female donor with papillary thyroid cancer or a benign thyroid nodule (not recorded which). Some clones in this sample may be carry-over from other donors' samples.

This CDR3 reads CASSPTDPYEQYF. CDR3 DNA sequence: TGTGCCAGCAGCCCGACAGATCCCTACGAGCAGTACTTC. The J gene is TRBJ2-7, the V gene TRBV11-3, with D possibly TRBD1 on 5 matching bases. This CDR3 spans 13 amino acids. V lost 5 bases to trimming and J lost 2 bases, with 10 bases between them. The germline V gene encodes CDR1 SGHNT and CDR2 YENEEA. Using reference TRBV11-3 and TRBJ2-7 for the parts outside the CDR3, the full variable domain is EAGVVQSPRYKIIEKKQPVAFWCNPISGHNTLYWYLQNLGQGPELLIRYENEEAVDDSQLPKDRFSAERLKGVDSTLKIQPAELGDSAVYLCASSPTDPYEQYFGPGTRLTVT.